This entry lists 3 T cell receptor beta chains sequenced from one sample in a study of regulatory T cells in long-lasting Graves disease (dated by TCRdb to 2020 to 2023). Reading the label with the study, this specimen's time point is: persistent/refractory GD, antithyroid drugs over 5 years with positive TRAb. For both TCR sequencing and RNA sequencing, RNA was extracted from PBMCs in TRIzol. The protocol used for the library was multiplex PCR. The instrument was an Illumina HiSeq 4000. TCR beta libraries were built with iRepertoire HTBI primers and Arm-PCR amplification of CDR3 regions. TCRdb's own reprocessing of the public reads used fastp at Q25 and MiXCR and kept productive beta chains. Identical CDR3 proteins give one entry, which carries the most common genes and DNA. The sample table contains 400,000 to 500,000 distinct CDR3 sequences; only one count was recorded for around 21% of them. Of the sample, over 7.5% is held by the ten largest clones.

The input for sequencing was peripheral blood mononuclear cells (PBMCs), taken when the disease was refractory, from a patient treated with antithyroid drugs. These receptors were taken from a female donor with Graves disease.

This clonotype was seen a handful of times. The junction departs from germline at one end; a sequencing error may be responsible. The V and J genes are TRBV7-7 and TRBJ2-5, with D tentatively TRBD1 (6 bases). This CDR3 has 15 amino acids. Germline V CDR1 and CDR2: SSHAT, FNYEAQ (reference sequence). CDR3 residues: CASSFGQGQQETQHF. The DNA of the CDR3 is TGTGCTAGCAGCTTTGGGCAGGGGCAACAAGAGACCCAGCACTTC.

Ten or more counts support this clonotype. The chain carries TRBV28 and TRBJ1-2; a weak D match, TRBD1 (5 bases). Trimming took off 3 bases at V and 3 bases at J, with 17 bases between the two ends. The CDR3 extends over 16 amino acids. The V gene's germline CDR1 is MDHEN and CDR2 SYDVKM. The CDR3 is CASSLRDLALDYGYTF. The CDR3 bases are TGTGCCAGCAGTTTGCGGGACTTAGCGCTCGACTATGGCTACACCTTC.

This clonotype was detected many times. The genes are TRBV11-1 and TRBJ2-7, with D tentatively TRBD1 (6 bases). Trimming took 5 bases from V and 3 from J, leaving 8 bases between them. CDR1 SGHAT and CDR2 FQDESV come from the germline V gene (reference sequence). The CDR3 extends over 12 amino acids. This CDR3 is CASSGDIYEQYF. CDR3 DNA: TGTGCCAGCAGCGGGGACATCTACGAGCAGTACTTC.